These 12 T cell receptor beta chains share one sample of origin, sequenced in a study of cytomegalovirus exposure and HLA in healthy donors. In the PCR, 60 Vbeta and 13 Jbeta primers were used. Generated by immunoSEQ multiplex PCR, the TCRdb table keeps only in-frame clones and is missing some. The table records about 220,000 clones, around 76% of them present only once. Sequencing was carried out using PBMCs. These receptors originate from a man between 18 and 35 years old in good health and CMV-seronegative.

This clone was seen once. The chain is built from TRBV6-6 and TRBJ1-2, with D perhaps matching TRBD1 (5 bases). Germline V lookup: CDR1 MNHNY, CDR2 SVGAGI (reference sequence). The CDR3 spans 14 residues. Trimming took 5 bases from V and 2 from J, leaving 12 bases between them. The CDR3 here is CASSTPQGNYGYTF. In DNA form, the CDR3 reads TGTGCCAGCAGTACCCCCCAGGGCAACTATGGCTACACCTTC.

Comments on this clone: Germline is not matched at one junction end, which may reflect a read error. V usage is TRBV7-9 and J usage is TRBJ2-7; D gene ambiguous. Germline V CDR1 and CDR2: SEHNR, FQNEAQ (reference sequence). The CDR3 spans 14 residues. The CDR3 sequence: CSSSTSLMPGEQYF. CDR3 DNA sequence: TGTTCCAGCAGTACTTCTTTGATGCCTGGTGAGCAGTACTTC.

The V call is TRBV11-2, the J call TRBJ2-7; possibly TRBD1 for D (5 bases). The V gene's germline CDR1 is SGHAT and CDR2 FQNNGV. CDR3 length: 14 amino acids. The V and J ends lost 3 bases and 2 bases respectively, with 11 bases between them. The CDR3 DNA sequence: TGTGCCAGCAGCTTGCGGCAGGGCACCTACGAGCAGTACTTC. Its protein product is CASSLRQGTYEQYF.

This chain links TRBV28 with TRBJ1-2, with TRBD1 matching 10 bases. The CDR3 covers 15 residues. V shed 5 bases and J 8 bases; nucleotides not matched to a gene: 11. Germline assignment: CDR1 MDHEN and CDR2 SYDVKM. Here the CDR3 reads CASSPYRQGALGYTF. CDR3 DNA sequence: TGTGCCAGCAGTCCCTATCGACAGGGGGCGCTCGGCTACACCTTC.

This clone has a handful of counts. This chain links TRBV9 with TRBJ2-7; tentatively, D is TRBD1 (5 bases). CDR3 size: 13 residues. The V gene's germline CDR1 is SGDLS and CDR2 YYNGEE. V lost 0 bases and J 5 bases, leaving 9 bases between the germline ends. CDR3: CASSVGGRDEQYF. The CDR3 bases are TGTGCCAGCAGCGTAGGGGGCCGAGACGAGCAGTACTTC.

The chain couples TRBV5-1 to TRBJ2-5; 9 positions match TRBD2. CDR1 is SGHRS and CDR2 is YFSETQ in the germline V gene. CDR3 length: 15 amino acids. After removal of 4 bases from V and 5 bases from J, the junction contained 9 bases not matched to a gene. The CDR3 DNA reads as TGCGCCAGCAGCCCGACTAGCGGAGGGGGGGAGACCCAGTACTTC. Amino acid sequence: CASSPTSGGGETQYF.

This chain connects TRBV6-5 to TRBJ2-7, with 8 bases lining up with TRBD2. The CDR3 is 15 residues long. Germline V lookup: CDR1 MNHEY, CDR2 SVGAGI. Trimming cost V 4 bases and J 0 bases; bases outside gene matches: 5. The CDR3 spells CASSFVAGSSYEQYF. The DNA of the CDR3 is TGTGCCAGCAGTTTCGTAGCGGGAAGCTCCTACGAGCAGTACTTC.

The chain carries TRBV9 and TRBJ1-1; 9 nucleotides line up with TRBD1. The V segment lost 2 bases and the J segment 7 bases; nucleotides outside the gene matches: 12. Germline CDR1 reads SGDLS; CDR2 reads YYNGEE. The length of the CDR3 is 16 residues. The CDR3 DNA sequence: TGTGCCAGCAGCGTCGGACAGGGGTTCCCTTATGGTGAAGCTTTCTTT. This sequence encodes CASSVGQGFPYGEAFF.

This clone was seen only a few times. The genes are TRBV21-1 and TRBJ2-1; the table's D call, TRBD2, has no DNA check behind it. TRBV21-1 is described as a pseudogene. CDR3 length equals 16 residues. Written as DNA, the CDR3 is TGTGCCAGCAGCAAAGTGCCTACCGTGAATTACAATGAGCAGTTCTTC. It yields the protein CASSKVPTVNYNEQFF.

CDR3 DNA: TGCGCCAGCAGTGAGTCGACCAACCCGGGACAGTTTTATGGCTACACCTTC. Its protein product is CASSESTNPGQFYGYTF. The V call is TRBV10-1, the J call TRBJ1-2, with 7 nucleotides matching TRBD1. This CDR3 is built from 17 residues. The germline V gene has CDR1 WNHNN and CDR2 SYGVQD (reference sequence). V lost 0 bases, J lost 5 bases, and 12 bases stayed unmatched.

The CDR3 sequence is CAISESRQGDTGELFF. The DNA for the CDR3 is TGTGCCATCAGTGAGTCGCGACAGGGGGACACCGGGGAGCTGTTTTTT. The chain combines TRBV10-3 with TRBJ2-2, with 9 bases fitting TRBD1. This CDR3 is built from 16 residues. Trimming cost V 0 bases and J 3 bases; bases outside gene matches: 2. The germline V gene encodes CDR1 ENHRY and CDR2 SYGVKD.

The genes are TRBV10-3 and TRBJ1-5; D uncertain. Germline CDR1 and CDR2: ENHRY and SYGVKD. Trimming took 4 bases from V and 6 from J, leaving 13 bases between them. The CDR3 covers 14 residues. CDR3: CAISGEGHGQPQHF. CDR3 coding DNA: TGTGCCATCAGTGGAGAGGGTCACGGTCAGCCCCAGCATTTT.